This record looks at one TCR beta chain sequence and its context. The data derive from a study of blood T cell repertoires in COVID-19. The CDR3 length is 13 residues. V was clipped by 1 base and J by 7 bases; unmatched bases: 1. Germline loops: CDR1 SGHTA, CDR2 FQGNSA. Repertoires were generated with immunoSEQ multiplex PCR, while TCRdb's copy carries only in-frame clones and drops some. The sample includes about 76,000 clones, 80% to 90% of them seen just once. The chain combines TRBV7-2 with TRBJ1-5, with 7 bases matching TRBD1. The sequence derives from a woman aged 60-75 years with acute or convalescent COVID-19. Sequenced sample: peripheral blood. This CDR3 reads CASSLGQGQPQHF. CDR3 in DNA: TGTGCCAGCAGCTTAGGACAGGGCCAGCCCCAGCATTTT.